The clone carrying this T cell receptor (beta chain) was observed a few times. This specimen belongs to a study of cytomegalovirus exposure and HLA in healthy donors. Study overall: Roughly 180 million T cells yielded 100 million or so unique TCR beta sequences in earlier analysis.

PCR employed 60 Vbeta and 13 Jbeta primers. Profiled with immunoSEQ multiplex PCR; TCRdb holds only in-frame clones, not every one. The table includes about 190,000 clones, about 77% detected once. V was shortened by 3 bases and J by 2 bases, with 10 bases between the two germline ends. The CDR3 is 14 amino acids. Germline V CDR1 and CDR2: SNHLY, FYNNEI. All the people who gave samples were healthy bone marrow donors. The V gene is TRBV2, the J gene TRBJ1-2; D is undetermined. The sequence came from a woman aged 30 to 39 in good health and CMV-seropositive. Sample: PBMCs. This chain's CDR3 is CASSDGAPNYGYTF. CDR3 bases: TGTGCCAGCAGTGATGGAGCACCCAACTATGGCTACACCTTC.